The sample holds a few counts of the clone carrying this TCR beta chain. What it recognizes is unknown. Sequencing of the DNA from cultured CD4+ T cells was carried out with the Oncomine TCR Beta short-read assay. One entry per CDR3 protein results from TCRdb running MiXCR on the PCR reads. Seen here are about 5,700 distinct CDR3 sequences, 34% observed once, and the top ten hold about 34%. As to treatment: roughly 10-day PBMC culture with coronavirus spike peptide pools or control peptides (ViraFEST assay). Those CD4+ T cells from the unexposed donor predate the COVID-19 pandemic (2011-2018). There are 13 residues in the CDR3. The trim removed 0 bases at V and 7 bases at J, leaving 0 bases unmatched. Germline V gene sequence: CDR1 MNHEY, CDR2 SVGAGI. The sample belongs to a study of vaccination and CD4 T cells after COVID-19.

This receptor was obtained from a human donor in good health. J is TRBJ1-2 and V is TRBV6-5, with TRBD1 matching 9 bases. The sample taken for sequencing was CD4+ T cells from blood, cultured in vitro. The CDR3 spells CASSYSDRGGYTF. The CDR3 coding sequence is TGTGCCAGCAGTTACTCGGACAGGGGTGGCTACACCTTC.